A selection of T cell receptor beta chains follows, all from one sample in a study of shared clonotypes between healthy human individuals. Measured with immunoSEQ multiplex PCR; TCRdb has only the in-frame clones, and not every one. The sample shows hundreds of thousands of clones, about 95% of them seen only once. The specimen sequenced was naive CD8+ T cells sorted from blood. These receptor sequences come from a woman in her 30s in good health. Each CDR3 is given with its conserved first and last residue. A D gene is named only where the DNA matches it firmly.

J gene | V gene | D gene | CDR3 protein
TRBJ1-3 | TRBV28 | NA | CASSLTGIAGNTIYF
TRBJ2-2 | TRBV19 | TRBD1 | CASAIPGQGNTGELFF
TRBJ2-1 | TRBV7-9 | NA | CASSLASDEQFF
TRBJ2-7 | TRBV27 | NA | CASRPEAAYEQYF
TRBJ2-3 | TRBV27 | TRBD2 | CASSFGLAGIDTQYF
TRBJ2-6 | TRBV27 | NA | CASTTGANVLTF
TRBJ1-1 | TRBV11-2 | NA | CASSLFSGLNTEAFF
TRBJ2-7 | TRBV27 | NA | CASSSGPHYEQYF
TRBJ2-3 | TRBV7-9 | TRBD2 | CASSLAEGGRDTDTQYF
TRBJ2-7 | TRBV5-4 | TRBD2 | CASSSGLAYEQYF
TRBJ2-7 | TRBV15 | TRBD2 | CATSGHSGSLCF
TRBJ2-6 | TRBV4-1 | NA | CASSPKGLTTGANVLTF
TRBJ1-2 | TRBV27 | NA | CASSFFPRGAAGYTF
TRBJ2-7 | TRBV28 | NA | CASSLRRGYEQYF
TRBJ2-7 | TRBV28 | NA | CASSSIRAYEQYF
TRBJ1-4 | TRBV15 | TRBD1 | CATRWAGGGEKLFF
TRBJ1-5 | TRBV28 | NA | CASTGWYGRRPQHF
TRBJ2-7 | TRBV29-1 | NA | CSAWGHYEQYF
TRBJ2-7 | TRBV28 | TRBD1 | CASSFLQGAYEQYF
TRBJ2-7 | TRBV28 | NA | CASSLWGSRGEQYF
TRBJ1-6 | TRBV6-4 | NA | CASSAGSSDNSPLHF
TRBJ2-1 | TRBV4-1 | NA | CASSHPRREQFF
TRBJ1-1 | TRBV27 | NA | CASSLAGFTEAFF
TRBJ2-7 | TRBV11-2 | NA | CASSSYPGATYEQYF
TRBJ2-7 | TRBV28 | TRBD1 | CASSFSGTGHEQYF
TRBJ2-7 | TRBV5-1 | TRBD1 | CASSRGLRDRVYEQYF
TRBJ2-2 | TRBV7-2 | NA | CASSPYQTGELFF
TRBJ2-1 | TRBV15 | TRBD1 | CATNRQGTVYNEQFF
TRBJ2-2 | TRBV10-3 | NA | CAIRPPGASGELFF
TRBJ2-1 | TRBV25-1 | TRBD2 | CASGLAGEQFF
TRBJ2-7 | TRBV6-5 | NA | CASRDSYEQYF
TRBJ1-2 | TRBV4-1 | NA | CASSPRASGEGDYGYTF
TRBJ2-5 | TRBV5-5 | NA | CASSLKGFQETQYF
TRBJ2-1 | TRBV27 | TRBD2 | CASSLSPGTSGSHEQFF
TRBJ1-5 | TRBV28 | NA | CASGVGPGTPQHF
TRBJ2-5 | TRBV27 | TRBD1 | CASSLDRASETQYF
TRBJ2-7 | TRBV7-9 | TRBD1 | CASSYEGARDF
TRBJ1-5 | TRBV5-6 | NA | CASSSGRVNQPQHF
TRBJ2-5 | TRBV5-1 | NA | CASNQETQYF
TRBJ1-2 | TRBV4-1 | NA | CASSPPGATGYTF
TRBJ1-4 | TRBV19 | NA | CASSTGLQTLDEKLFF
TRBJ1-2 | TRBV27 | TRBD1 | CASSFSGQHYGYTF